These T cell receptor beta chains were read from a single sample in a study of Graves' ophthalmopathy and Graves' hyperthyroidism. MiXCR, applied by TCRdb to the multiplex PCR reads, yields one record per CDR3 protein. Among 900,000 to 1,200,000 distinct CDR3 sequences listed, about 38% were seen once. The specimen sequenced was peripheral blood or thyroid tissue (not recorded which). The receptor source for this set is an adult man with Graves' hyperthyroidism. CDR3s include the opening cysteine and the closing phenylalanine or tryptophan. D genes are given only for firm matches. The listing skips clone size in some rows; elsewhere it reads once, few, many or a size class.

CDR3 protein	CDR3 DNA	D gene	clone size	V gene	J gene
CSASRGAIQETQYF	TGCAGTGCTAGCAGGGGCGCCATCCAAGAGACCCAGTACTTC	NA	many	TRBV20-1	TRBJ2-5
CATNSPAGNTGELFF	TGTGCCACAAACTCACCGGCAGGGAACACCGGGGAGCTGTTTTTT	NA	many	TRBV10-3	TRBJ2-2
CASSYSIQGEGYEQYF	TGTGCCAGCAGTTACTCGATACAGGGCGAGGGCTACGAGCAGTACTTC	NA	few	TRBV12-3/TRBV12-4	TRBJ2-7
CASIGRQGSLYF	TGTGCCAGCATTGGGAGACAGGGGTCCCTCTACTTC	TRBD1	NA	TRBV27	TRBJ2-5
CSAYWPGQGTGGYTF	TGCAGTGCCTACTGGCCGGGACAGGGGACTGGTGGCTACACCTTC	TRBD1	many	TRBV20-1	TRBJ1-2
CAWRLLGTGGYEQYF	TGTGCCTGGAGGCTTCTCGGGACAGGGGGTTACGAGCAGTACTTC	TRBD1	NA	TRBV30	TRBJ2-7
CASSQDATSGGVGSYEQYF	TGCGCCAGCAGCCAAGATGCGACATCGGGAGGTGTGGGCTCCTACGAGCAGTACTTC	TRBD2	NA	TRBV4-3	TRBJ2-7
CASSELSGDQETQYF	TGTGCCAGCAGTGAACTAAGCGGCGACCAAGAGACCCAGTACTTC	NA	NA	TRBV25-1	TRBJ2-5
CATSDSLYNEQFF	TGTGCCACCAGTGACAGCTTGTACAATGAGCAGTTCTTC	NA	NA	TRBV24-1	TRBJ2-1
CASSITPGQGAEQYF	TGTGCCAGCAGCATAACCCCGGGACAGGGGGCCGAGCAGTACTTC	TRBD1	NA	TRBV7-2	TRBJ2-7
CACTRDGYSPLHF	TGTGCCTGCACCCGCGACGGGTATTCACCCCTCCACTTT	NA	NA	TRBV2	TRBJ1-6
CASSLAGGWNTGELFF	TGTGCCAGCAGCTTAGCTGGGGGGTGGAACACCGGGGAGCTGTTTTTT	NA	NA	TRBV7-2	TRBJ2-2
CASSTGLAVNNEQFF	TGTGCCAGCAGCACGGGACTAGCGGTGAACAATGAGCAGTTCTTC	TRBD2	NA	TRBV7-9	TRBJ2-1
CASSRRQDRGETQYF	TGTGCCAGCAGCCGACGACAGGACCGGGGGGAGACCCAGTACTTC	NA	many	TRBV7-7	TRBJ2-5
CASKSTGGYGYTF	TGTGCCAGTAAGAGCACAGGGGGCTATGGCTACACCTTC	TRBD1	few	TRBV19	TRBJ1-2
CASSYSRDRNFMNTEAFF	TGTGCCAGCAGTTACTCCCGGGACCGTAACTTTATGAACACTGAAGCTTTCTTT	NA	few	TRBV10-3	TRBJ1-1
CASSTLAGASYEQYF	TGTGCCAGCAGCACCCTGGCGGGCGCTTCCTACGAGCAGTACTTC	NA	NA	TRBV9	TRBJ2-7
CASSPSAGHYEQYF	TGTGCCAGCTCACCATCCGCAGGGCACTACGAGCAGTACTTC	NA	NA	TRBV18	TRBJ2-7
CSVSGGAGAYEQYF	TGCAGCGTCTCAGGGGGGGCAGGGGCCTACGAGCAGTACTTC	NA	many	TRBV29-1	TRBJ2-7
CASSLVVQGATNEKLFF	TGTGCCAGCAGCTTAGTAGTCCAGGGTGCAACTAATGAAAAACTGTTTTTT	NA	many	TRBV11-2	TRBJ1-4
CASSSGRVTETQYF	TGTGCCAGCAGCTCGGGACGGGTCACAGAGACCCAGTACTTC	NA	NA	TRBV28	TRBJ2-5
CASSPPSGTTNEKLFF	TGCGCCAGCAGCCCCCCATCGGGAACAACTAATGAAAAACTGTTTTTT	NA	few	TRBV5-1	TRBJ1-4
CSTRDPGGAYEQYF	TGCAGTACTAGAGACCCCGGGGGGGCCTACGAGCAGTACTTC	TRBD2	NA	TRBV20-1	TRBJ2-7
CASSLTEGKLFF	TGTGCCAGCAGCTTAACCGAGGGGAAACTGTTTTTT	NA	NA	TRBV7-2	TRBJ1-4
CASIFSNSGANVLTF	TGTGCCAGTATTTTTTCCAACTCTGGGGCCAACGTCCTGACTTTC	NA	many	TRBV19	TRBJ2-6
CSATGTTNQPQHF	TGCAGTGCTACAGGGACTACTAATCAGCCCCAGCATTTT	NA	NA	TRBV20-1	TRBJ1-5
CASSDANTGEPEAFF	TGTGCCAGCAGTGATGCGAACACCGGGGAGCCTGAAGCTTTCTTT	NA	NA	TRBV15	TRBJ1-1
CATSDRGRNSPLHF	TGTGCCACCAGCGACAGGGGACGTAATTCACCCCTCCACTTT	TRBD1	NA	TRBV15	TRBJ1-6
CASSEYSDTQYF	TGTGCCAGCAGCGAGTACTCAGATACGCAGTATTTT	NA	NA	TRBV7-9	TRBJ2-3
CASSSGLAGDNTGELFF	TGTGCCAGCAGTTCGGGACTAGCGGGAGATAACACCGGGGAGCTGTTTTTT	TRBD2	NA	TRBV5-8	TRBJ2-2
CACSVDGGVETQYF	NA	NA	NA	TRBV5-1	TRBJ2-5
CASSHGQGAGTEAFF	TGTGCCAGTAGTCACGGGCAGGGGGCAGGCACTGAAGCTTTCTTT	TRBD1	few	TRBV19	TRBJ1-1
CASRAGTSGDYEQYF	TGTGCCAGCAGAGCCGGGACTAGCGGGGACTACGAGCAGTACTTC	TRBD2	many	TRBV2	TRBJ2-7
CASSLEAGPRNSPLHF	TGTGCCAGCAGCTTAGAGGCTGGACCGAGAAATTCACCCCTCCACTTT	NA	many	TRBV7-8	TRBJ1-6
CASSEEILAGGGAQETQYF	TGTGCCAGCAGTGAAGAGATTCTAGCGGGAGGGGGAGCCCAAGAGACCCAGTACTTC	TRBD2	few	TRBV2	TRBJ2-5
CASSLSDGGPEQYF	TGCGCCAGCAGCTTGTCAGATGGGGGGCCCGAGCAGTACTTC	NA	NA	TRBV9	TRBJ2-7
CASSFRQTLGYTF	TGTGCCAGCAGCTTTAGGCAGACCCTCGGCTACACCTTC	NA	many	TRBV5-6	TRBJ1-2
CASIPASGGSGELFF	TGTGCCAGCATCCCGGCTAGCGGGGGATCCGGGGAGCTGTTTTTT	TRBD2	NA	TRBV11-2	TRBJ2-2
CASSPSGHGYTF	TGTGCCAGCAGCCCCTCCGGGCATGGCTACACCTTC	NA	few	TRBV12-3/TRBV12-4	TRBJ1-2
CASRSGQGIVQHF	TGTGCCAGCAGGTCCGGACAGGGCATAGTCCAGCATTTT	TRBD1	few	TRBV6-5	TRBJ1-5
CASTQEDQERGTGELFF	TGTGCCAGCACTCAAGAGGACCAAGAGCGGGGCACCGGGGAGCTGTTTTTT	TRBD2	NA	TRBV6-5	TRBJ2-2
CASSPSLAQSYEQYF	TGTGCCAGCAGCCCTTCCCTAGCGCAATCCTACGAGCAGTACTTC	NA	few	TRBV7-2	TRBJ2-7